The clone carrying this TCR beta chain appeared many times. The sample is drawn from a study of T cells of healthy individuals. TCRdb reanalysed the 5' RACE reads using MiXCR and keeps one entry per CDR3 protein. The sample comprises 40,000 to 65,000 distinct CDR3 sequences, about 15% of which are singletons, and about 15% rests with the top ten. The CDR3 runs to 15 residues. Germline V CDR1 and CDR2: SGHKS, YYEKEE (reference sequence). Deletions cut 1 base from V and 11 bases from J, with 20 bases between. The origin of this receptor is a human donor in good health. V is TRBV5-5 and J is TRBJ2-3; no firm D call. The CDR3 DNA reads TGTGCCAGCAGCTTGTTGCCAGGATTCGCTTCGGGGCAGTATTTT. It encodes CASSLLPGFASGQYF. Looking up the rest from reference TRBV5-5 and TRBJ2-3 gives the full variable domain: DAGVTQSPTHLIKTRGQQVTLRCSPISGHKSVSWYQQVLGQGPQFIFQYYEKEERGRGNFPDRFSARQFPNYSSELNVNALLLGDSALYLCASSLLPGFASGQYFGPGTRLTVL.